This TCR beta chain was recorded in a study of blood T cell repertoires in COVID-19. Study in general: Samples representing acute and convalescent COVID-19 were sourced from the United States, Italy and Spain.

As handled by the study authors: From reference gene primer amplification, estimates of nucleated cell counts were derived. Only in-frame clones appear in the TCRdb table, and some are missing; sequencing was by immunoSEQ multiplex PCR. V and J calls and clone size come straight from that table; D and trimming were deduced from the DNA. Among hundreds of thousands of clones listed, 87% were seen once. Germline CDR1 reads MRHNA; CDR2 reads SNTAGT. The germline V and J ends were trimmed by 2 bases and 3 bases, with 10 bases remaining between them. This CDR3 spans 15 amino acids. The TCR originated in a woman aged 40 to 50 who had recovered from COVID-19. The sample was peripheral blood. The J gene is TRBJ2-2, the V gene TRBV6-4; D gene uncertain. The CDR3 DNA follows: TGTGCCAGCAGTGACACAACATCTTACACCGGGGAGCTGTTTTTT. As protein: CASSDTTSYTGELFF.